This T cell receptor beta chain was recovered during a study of shared T cell receptors in the human thymus. After removal of 0 bases from V and 5 bases from J, the junction contained 19 bases not matched to a gene. From germline, CDR1 is SGHAT and CDR2 FQNNGV. The CDR3 is 19 residues long. The data were produced by immunoSEQ multiplex PCR, yet TCRdb's version contains in-frame clones alone and is incomplete. The sample holds approximately 660,000 clones; 70% to 90% are singletons and the top ten take 0.0095% to 0.012%. Another study also made use of these data, one on human thymus T cells.

Material for sequencing was thymocytes. The V call is TRBV11-2, the J call TRBJ2-7; 7 bases match TRBD2. The source is a boy younger than two with a congenital heart defect. The CDR3 bases are TGTGCCAGCAGCTTAGAAACGCGGCGGGAGCAACGGAACGTCCACGAGCAGTACTTC. Amino acids: CASSLETRREQRNVHEQYF.